This T cell receptor (beta chain) appears in the sequencing data of a study of shared T cell receptors in the human thymus. CDR1 is MNHEY and CDR2 is SMNVEV in the germline V gene (reference sequence). V was trimmed by 6 bases and J by 4 bases, leaving 13 bases between them. This CDR3 region has 15 residues. Sequenced by immunoSEQ multiplex PCR; TCRdb stores in-frame clones only, minus some. The sample shows 700,000 or so clones, 70% to 90% of them seen only once. This clone is a singleton in its sample. Other DNA sequences in this sample translate to the same CDR3. The same specimen was also included in a second study, on human thymus T cells.

This TCR was sampled from a girl under three years old with a congenital heart defect. The sequencing input was thymocytes. The V gene is TRBV27, the J gene TRBJ2-6, with a possible D match to TRBD1 (5 bases). This CDR3 is CASRTALGGANVLTF. The CDR3 region has the DNA TGTGCCAGCAGGACAGCCCTAGGCGGGGCCAACGTCCTGACTTTC.